Listed below are T cell receptor beta chains from one sample, sequenced in a study of blood T cell repertoires in COVID-19. Profiling relied on immunoSEQ multiplex PCR, and the TCRdb table lists in-frame clones only, not all of them. The table lists 250,000 to 350,000 clones, 90% of them singletons, with around 4.5% in the top ten. The sample was PBMCs or T cells enriched from blood (not recorded which). The source is a woman aged 18-29 years with acute COVID-19. The CDR3 runs from the conserved cysteine through the conserved F or W. The D gene is left open where the match is weak.

d_call	v_call	j_call	cdr3_nt	cdr3_aa
NA	TRBV24-1	TRBJ1-2	TGTGCCACCAGTGACGATACAGTAGGGGGTCGGGATGGCTACACCTTC	CATSDDTVGGRDGYTF
NA	TRBV3-1/TRBV3-2	TRBJ1-5	TGTGCCAGCAGCCAGGCCCCGTATCAGCCCCAGCATTTT	CASSQAPYQPQHF
NA	TRBV19	TRBJ2-1	TGTGCCAGTAGTATCCGGGCTAGCTTAGTCTATGAGCAGTTCTTC	CASSIRASLVYEQFF
NA	TRBV19	TRBJ1-5	TGTGCCAGTAGGTTCGAAGGGAGTAGTTATCAGCCCCAGCATTTT	CASRFEGSSYQPQHF
TRBD2	TRBV7-9	TRBJ2-5	TGTGCCAGCAGCCTCATGGGGGAGGGAGAGACCCAGTACTTC	CASSLMGEGETQYF
TRBD1	TRBV10-3	TRBJ1-2	TGTGCCATCAGTGAGTGGACAGGGGGCGAGTTTGGGGATGGCTACACCTTC	CAISEWTGGEFGDGYTF
TRBD2	TRBV11-3	TRBJ2-1	TGTGCCAGCAGTCGGACTAGCGGAGCCAATGAGCAGTTCTTC	CASSRTSGANEQFF
TRBD1	TRBV14	TRBJ2-2	TGTGCCAGCAGCCTCCGACTTGCCAGGGGGACCGGGGAGCTGTTTTTT	CASSLRLARGTGELFF
NA	TRBV27	TRBJ2-1	TGTGCCAGCAGTTTAGTTTCGGGGAGCTCCTACAATGAGCAGTTCTTC	CASSLVSGSSYNEQFF
NA	TRBV25-1	TRBJ1-1	TGTGCCAGCAGTGAAAACAGGGTGGACGCTGAAGCTTTCTTT	CASSENRVDAEAFF
NA	TRBV2	TRBJ2-7	TGTGCCAGCGAACAGACCTACGAGCAGTACTTC	CASEQTYEQYF